This record looks at one T cell receptor (beta chain) sequence and its context. Its antigen is unknown. The data are from a study of cytomegalovirus exposure and HLA in healthy donors. Though probably carrying unrecorded immune exposures, donors were nominally healthy at sampling. PCR used 60 Vbeta primers and 13 Jbeta primers. Method: immunoSEQ multiplex PCR; TCRdb's copy keeps in-frame clones and lacks some. The data contain some 150,000 clones, roughly 80% of them singletons. Looked up from germline, CDR1 is SGDLS and CDR2 is YYNGEE. V trimming: 3 bases; J trimming: 6 bases; junction bases outside the gene matches: 3. The CDR3 spans 13 residues. Study findings and constraints: Later, an analysis found that common viral pathogens appeared to be linked with several of the most significant clusters.

Sequencing was performed on PBMCs. The TCR originated in a woman aged 18-29 years in good health and CMV-seronegative. The rearrangement links TRBV9 to TRBJ2-7; the match to TRBD2 covers 10 bases. CDR3 nucleotide sequence: TGTGCCAGCAGCGCTAGCGGGAGTCTCGAGCAGTACTTC. This codes for CASSASGSLEQYF.